This T cell receptor (beta chain) was sequenced during a study of T cell responses to AZD1222 COVID-19 vaccine (dated by TCRdb to the early 2020s). Study-level background: TCR sequencing was performed for roughly 250 trial participants, of whom approximately 200 were given two doses of AZD1222 and around 25 were given two doses of MenACWY control vaccine. Trial participants were enrolled by age into 18-55, 56-69 and 70-plus year subgroups, with around 140, 26 and 57 TCR-sequenced participants respectively.

According to the study, the label for this sample's time point signals: about 28 days (+/-7) after the second vaccine dose. AZD1222 recipients whose second dose came at about 4 weeks and those whose second dose came at about 12 weeks were combined into one group, since spike-specific TCR depth and breadth did not differ between the two schedules. Samples from vaccinated people were obtained from the UK trials COV001 and COV002, which included a single-blind randomized controlled phase 2/3 trial of AZD1222 (ChAdOx1 nCoV-19) in healthy adults. For TCRbeta chain sequencing, PBMC samples from trial participants were taken at day 0 and at day 28 after the second dose. CDR1 SGHRS and CDR2 YFSETQ were looked up in the germline V gene. The CDR3 holds 14 amino acids from the cysteine to the phenylalanine. Only the CDR3 region is kept as DNA, spanning 42 bases read in frame from base 1. Trimming removed 0 bases from V and 4 bases from J, leaving 9 bases between the germline ends.

This clone was detected only once. It has no known antigen specificity. One base away there is no much larger clone; base qualities are not given. The CDR3 regions of human TCRbeta chains were analyzed by immunosequencing. For the original study's pipeline: TCRs in the repertoires were matched against a reference library of SARS-CoV-2-specific TCRs that had been generated with the MIRA antigen-specificity platform. Breadth was defined as the fraction of unique TCRs that were SARS-CoV-2-associated, and depth was defined as the fraction of total T cells that were SARS-CoV-2-associated. Using the MIRA data, each spike-specific TCR was assigned both to the spike region to which the TCR was reactive and to a CD4 or CD8 class. Log10-transformed breadth and depth values were compared by one-way ANOVA with Sidak's multiple comparisons tests. Held by TCRdb, this immuneACCESS table contains in-frame sequences only and omits some clones. Under half of the omission traces to an unresolved V gene where checked; the cause of the rest is unknown. V and J calls and clone size are as listed in that table; D and trimming were resolved from the DNA. This sample has about 140,000 clones in its table, and more than 85% of those were observed once. Together, the top ten hold around 3.3% of the sample.

Here is what the overall study found, with its caveats: Most participants were white British and females outnumbered males, and the authors suggested that clonal diversity may have been underestimated. The vaccine-associated CD4 TCRs covered the entire spike protein, and the dominant responses fell in regions 160-218 and 743-854. Spike-specific TCR breadth and depth rose significantly after two AZD1222 doses compared with day 0 and with MenACWY recipients. No day 14 peak-response samples were available, so repertoires were characterized only after the peak T cell response. The 56-69-year group was small, and its depth increase did not reach significance, likely because of low power. Only five or six AZD1222 recipients were SARS-CoV-2 seropositive at baseline, limiting conclusions about previously exposed vaccinees. Reportedly, close to half of the unique spike-specific TCRs recognized epitopes lying outside the regions that are mutated in the B.1.351 and B.1.1.7 variants.

The source is an adult who received the AZD1222 COVID-19 vaccine. Sequences were derived from peripheral blood, sampled 28 days after the second AZD1222 dose. This chain is built from TRBV5-1 and TRBJ2-3, with the D gene too uncertain to name. The CDR3 is CASSLVQVADTQYF. The nucleotide sequence reads TGCGCCAGCAGCTTGGTCCAGGTCGCAGATACGCAGTATTTT.